This T cell receptor beta chain emerged from a study of T cell clonotyping in hematopoietic cell transplantation. Comment on this clone: What it binds is unknown.

Study results and caveats: No sorting was done, leaving CD4 and CD8 contributions mixed.

As to time point: recipient sample about 28 days before transplant, after cytoreduction. Generated by immunoSEQ multiplex PCR, the TCRdb table keeps only in-frame clones and is missing some. Among roughly 9,800 clones, 87% were seen once, and the ten largest hold more than 12%. The source is a woman in her forties or fifties with chronic myeloid leukemia. Some clones in this sample may be carry-over from other donors' samples. The sample consisted of peripheral blood mononuclear cells, taken before stem cell transplant.

The CDR3 DNA reads as TGTGCCAGCAGCTCAGGGGGGGCTAGGCTCCAAGAGACCCAGTACTTC. It specifies CASSSGGARLQETQYF. J is TRBJ2-5 and V is TRBV5-4; TRBD1 or TRBD2 may be the D gene (7 bases each). The length of the CDR3 is 16 residues. V was clipped by 3 bases and J by 1 base, with 16 bases between them. Germline V lookup: CDR1 SGHNT, CDR2 YYREEE (reference sequence).